In its sample, the clone carrying this TCR beta chain was seen once. The antigen is not known. The data derive from a study of PD-1 blockade in classical Hodgkin lymphoma. General study points: Researchers reported that CD4+ TCR diversity, though not CD8+, rose significantly by C4D1. Healthy donors were reported to have higher baseline TCR diversity than newly diagnosed patients.

Profiling relied on immunoSEQ multiplex PCR, and the TCRdb table lists in-frame clones only, not all of them. The sample consists of 90,000 to 100,000 clones, roughly nine tenths of them appearing once. V gave up 1 base and J gave up 6 bases; unmatched junction bases: 3. Germline CDR1 and CDR2: SGHAT and FQNNGV. The length of the CDR3 is 15 residues. Every patient relapsed after autologous stem cell transplantation, and brentuximab vedotin exposure varied. The study recorded best responses of complete response, partial response or progressive disease. The TCR comes from a human donor with classical Hodgkin lymphoma. The sequences come from peripheral blood mononuclear cells (PBMCs), collected before the second cycle of nivolumab. V usage is TRBV11-2 and J usage is TRBJ2-2, with TRBD2 identical over 9 bases. CDR3 residues: CASSLVAGVPGELFF. CDR3 in DNA: TGTGCCAGCAGCTTAGTAGCGGGGGTTCCCGGGGAGCTGTTTTTT.